The 16 T cell receptor beta chains below come from one sample, sequenced in a study of cytotoxic CD8 clonotypes in ibrutinib-treated CLL. The protocol was immunoSEQ multiplex PCR, while the TCRdb copy is restricted to in-frame clones and leaves out a portion. This table has some 200,000 clones, just under 80% appearing once. The sample consisted of PBMCs, taken after 12 months of ibrutinib treatment. Receptor source: a human donor with chronic lymphocytic leukemia.

About this clone itself: Other DNA sequences in this specimen translate into the identical CDR3. This rearrangement joins TRBV28 to TRBJ1-1; D is unclear. This CDR3 comprises 12 residues. Trimming stripped 2 bases from V and 1 base from J, with 2 bases between. CDR1 MDHEN and CDR2 SYDVKM come from the germline V gene. The CDR3: CASSLTNTEAFF. In DNA form, the CDR3 reads TGTGCCAGCAGTTTAACGAACACTGAAGCTTTCTTT.

This clone has only one observation. This chain uses TRBV11-2 with TRBJ2-1; D might be TRBD2 (5 bases). The CDR3 contains 13 residues. Trimming left V 5 bases short and J 5 bases short, with 10 bases between. Germline lookup yields CDR1 SGHAT and CDR2 FQNNGV. CDR3 coding DNA: TGTGCCAGCAGCCGGACGGGAAACAATGAGCAGTTCTTC. Translated: CASSRTGNNEQFF.

Only one count was recorded for this clone. The chain's CDR3 is CASSRLAGQLNEQFF. The CDR3, as DNA: TGTGCCAGTAGTCGGCTAGCGGGCCAGTTAAATGAGCAGTTCTTC. V gene TRBV19 combines with J gene TRBJ2-1, with TRBD2 identical over 8 bases. Per the germline V gene, CDR1 is LNHDA and CDR2 is SQIVND (reference sequence). With V trimmed by 5 bases and J by 7 bases, 10 bases remained unmatched. CDR3 length: 15 residues. The whole variable domain, filled in from reference TRBV19 and TRBJ2-1, reads DGGITQSPKYLFRKEGQNVTLSCEQNLNHDAMYWYRQDPGQGLRLIYYSQIVNDFQKGDIAEGYSVSREKKESFPLTVTSAQKNPTAFYLCASSRLAGQLNEQFFGPGTRLTVL.

This chain links TRBV4-1 with TRBJ2-5; possibly TRBD2 for D (6 bases). Matching the DNA end better, TRBJ2-7 makes the J call doubtful. The CDR3 length is 16 residues. Germline CDR1 and CDR2: MGHRA and YSYEKL. In DNA, the CDR3 is TGCGCCAGCAGCCAGGGGTCGGGACTGAAGTCCTACGAGCAGTACTTC. It codes for CASSQGSGLKSYEQYF.

This rearrangement joins TRBV9 to TRBJ2-3; 9 bases match TRBD2. The junction had 8 bases not matched to a gene; V was cut back by 0 bases and J by 0 bases. The V gene's germline CDR1 is SGDLS and CDR2 YYNGEE. The CDR3 is 18 amino acids. The CDR3 DNA reads as TGTGCCAGCAGCGTAGCTTCGAGACTAGCGGCTAGCACAGATACGCAGTATTTT. This codes for CASSVASRLAASTDTQYF.

There are many counts of this clone. The rearrangement links TRBV5-6 to TRBJ2-3, with a tentative D call TRBD2 (5 bases). This CDR3 is built from 14 residues. V was shortened by 0 bases and J by 4 bases, with 9 bases between the two germline ends. The germline gives CDR1 SGHDT, CDR2 YYEEEE. The CDR3 protein is CASSLGLASDTQYF. CDR3 sequence (DNA): TGTGCCAGCAGCTTGGGGCTAGCTTCAGATACGCAGTATTTT.

This clone was observed once. V usage is TRBV2 and J usage is TRBJ1-6; no clear D gene. V shed 6 bases and J shed 4 bases, with 13 bases lying between them. Germline V gives CDR1 SNHLY, CDR2 FYNNEI. This CDR3 has 15 residues. CDR3 sequence: CASRRGRIYNSPLHF. The CDR3 nucleotides read TGTGCCAGCAGGCGGGGTCGAATTTATAATTCACCCCTCCACTTT.

This rearrangement joins TRBV29-1 to TRBJ2-3; TRBD1 might be the D (5 bases). The V gene's germline CDR1 is SQVTM and CDR2 ANQGSEA. This CDR3 region has 13 residues. Trimming cost V 5 bases and J 1 base, with 10 bases left between them. This CDR3 is CSVFKTGTDTQYF. The CDR3 DNA is TGCAGCGTTTTTAAGACAGGCACAGATACGCAGTATTTT.

The chain uses TRBV27 and TRBJ2-2; TRBD2 aligns across 11 bases. This CDR3 comprises 18 residues. Germline lookup yields CDR1 MNHEY and CDR2 SMNVEV (reference sequence). V trimming: 3 bases; J trimming: 1 base; junction bases outside the gene matches: 7. For the CDR3, the DNA is TGTGCCAGCAGTTTGCGGCCTAGCGGGAGGAAGAACACCGGGGAGCTGTTTTTT. It translates to CASSLRPSGRKNTGELFF.

The chain links TRBV6-1 to TRBJ1-1, with D possibly TRBD1 on 6 matching bases. Trimming left V 2 bases short and J 6 bases short, with 16 bases between. Germline CDR1 MNHNS, CDR2 SASEGT. This CDR3 has 15 amino acids. The CDR3 nucleotides are TGTGCCAGCAGTGAACCCCTGACAGGTGGGCCTGAAGCTTTCTTT. The encoded protein is CASSEPLTGGPEAFF.

This clone was detected only a few times. The genes are TRBV7-6 and TRBJ2-1, with D possibly being TRBD2 (6 bases). CDR1 is SGHVS, CDR2 FNYEAQ, per germline. V lost 2 bases and J lost 8, with 16 bases in between. The CDR3 totals 15 residues. The CDR3 DNA reads as TGTGCCAGCAGCTTACGGGCGGGACCGGATGATGAGCAGTTCTTC. Its translation: CASSLRAGPDDEQFF.

V gene TRBV14 combines with J gene TRBJ2-1, with D perhaps matching TRBD2 (6 bases). There are 15 residues in the CDR3. V lost 5 bases and J 6 bases, leaving 17 bases between the germline ends. In germline, CDR1 is SGHDN, CDR2 FVKESK. The CDR3 protein is CASSLEGWGFNEQFF. The CDR3 bases are TGTGCCAGCAGCTTGGAGGGCTGGGGGTTCAATGAGCAGTTCTTC.

The J gene is TRBJ2-5, the V gene TRBV5-8; D remains ambiguous. CDR3 size: 11 residues. CDR1 SGHTS and CDR2 YDEGEE come from the germline V gene. Trimming stripped 3 bases from V and 5 bases from J, with 5 bases between. CDR3 bases: TGTGCCAGCAGCTCTAGGGAGACCCAGTACTTC. This sequence encodes CASSSRETQYF.

The rearrangement joins TRBV7-9 to TRBJ1-1, with no clear D. V shed 11 bases and J shed 4 bases, with 23 bases lying between them. Germline V gene lookup returns CDR1 SEHNR and CDR2 FQNEAQ (reference sequence). The CDR3 sequence is 15 residues long. The CDR3 is CAASHPWGKGTEAFF. The CDR3 DNA is TGTGCCGCATCACACCCCTGGGGTAAGGGCACTGAAGCTTTCTTT.

The chain uses TRBV19 and TRBJ2-1; weak D call: TRBD2 (6 bases). Looked up from germline, CDR1 is LNHDA and CDR2 is SQIVND (reference sequence). V gave up 7 bases and J gave up 15 bases, with 16 bases separating them. The CDR3 totals 11 residues. The CDR3 DNA follows: TGTGCCAGTAACCGCCGGGCGGGATGGTTCTTC. Translating gives CASNRRAGWFF.

In its sample, this clone was seen once. The chain's CDR3 is CASSVDEGSYEQYF. The CDR3 nucleotides are TGTGCCAGCAGCGTAGACGAGGGGTCCTACGAGCAGTACTTC. The chain has TRBV9 and TRBJ2-7; D is tentatively TRBD1 or TRBD2 (5 bases each). CDR3 length: 14 amino acids. V was shortened by 0 bases and J by 1 base, with 8 bases between the two germline ends. CDR1 and CDR2 (germline): SGDLS, YYNGEE.